This entry lists 23 T cell receptor beta chains sequenced from one sample in a study of blood T cells in healthy people across ages. For the second PCR, which ran for about 6 to 12 cycles, a sample-barcoded 5' primer and a J-beta primer mix were used. Each CDR3 protein gets one entry after TCRdb re-called the 5' RACE reads with MiXCR. This sample yields hundreds of thousands of distinct CDR3 sequences, of which around two fifths are seen a single time; around 18% belongs to the top ten. Sequenced input: blood. All receptors derive from a man between 60 and 75 years old in good health.

The sample holds a few counts of this clonotype. This chain joins TRBV20-1 and TRBJ2-7; D might be TRBD1 (5 bases). The ends were cut back, 5 bases at V and 2 bases at J, with 7 bases in the middle. This CDR3 is built from 11 residues. Germline V gives CDR1 DFQATT, CDR2 SNEGSKA (reference sequence). The CDR3, as DNA: TGCAGTGCTCCAGGGACCTACGAGCAGTACTTC. This gives the protein CSAPGTYEQYF.

The rearrangement links TRBV4-2 to TRBJ2-7, with D unresolved. The germline V gene encodes CDR1 LGHNA and CDR2 YNFKEQ. The CDR3 covers 13 residues. The germline V and J ends were trimmed by 0 bases and 1 base, with 4 bases remaining between them. The CDR3 nucleotides read TGTGCCAGCAGCCAAGAACCTTCCTACGAGCAGTACTTC. Encoded protein: CASSQEPSYEQYF.

The V call is TRBV9, the J call TRBJ2-5; D remains ambiguous. CDR1 and CDR2 from the germline V gene are SGDLS and YYNGEE. The CDR3 covers 13 residues. The V and J ends lost 4 bases and 5 bases respectively, with 12 bases between them. The CDR3 nucleotides read TGTGCCAGCAGCCACGAACTTTGGGAGACCCAGTACTTC. This sequence encodes CASSHELWETQYF.

This clonotype appeared a few times. The rearrangement links TRBV2 to TRBJ2-5; 16 bases align to TRBD2. The CDR3 sequence is 18 residues long. V lost 4 bases to trimming and J lost 11 bases; unmatched junction nucleotides: 16. Germline V gene sequence: CDR1 SNHLY, CDR2 FYNNEI. DNA for the CDR3: TGTGCCAGCAGTGCCCGCTACGCCGGGACTAGCGGGGGGGTAGAGCAGTACTTC. Amino acids: CASSARYAGTSGGVEQYF.

The chain links TRBV12-3 or TRBV12-4 to TRBJ2-6; the D gene is possibly TRBD1 (6 bases). This CDR3 is built from 16 residues. Between the trimmed V and J ends, which lost 5 bases and 2 bases, there was a span of 13 bases. CDR3 nucleotide sequence: TGTGCCAGCAGTATTCGACAGGCACCTGGGGCCAACGTCCTGACTTTC. It encodes CASSIRQAPGANVLTF.

The chain carries TRBV6-6 and TRBJ1-6; D gene ambiguous. Germline V CDR1 and CDR2: MNHNY, SVGAGI (reference sequence). Trimming shortened V by 5 bases and J by 7 bases, and 15 bases separated the two germline ends. The CDR3 totals 15 residues. The CDR3 spells CASSSELSGNSPLHF. DNA of the CDR3: TGTGCCAGCAGTAGCGAGCTGAGCGGGAATTCACCCCTCCACTTT.

This clonotype has a handful of counts. V gene TRBV5-1 combines with J gene TRBJ2-3, with 14 bases lining up with TRBD2. With V trimmed by 4 bases and J by 1 base, 8 bases remained unmatched. The V gene's germline CDR1 is SGHRS and CDR2 YFSETQ. This CDR3 is 18 amino acids long. In DNA, the CDR3 is TGCGCCAGCAGCAACGGACTAGCGGGGGGATCCGGCACAGATACGCAGTATTTT. Protein product: CASSNGLAGGSGTDTQYF.

The chain links TRBV7-9 to TRBJ2-4; 8 positions agree with TRBD2. Germline V gene data show CDR1 as SEHNR and CDR2 as FQNEAQ (reference sequence). V trimming: 2 bases; J trimming: 15 bases; junction bases outside the gene matches: 15. The length of the CDR3 is 15 residues. CDR3 DNA sequence: TGTGCCAGCAGCTTAAGGCGGGGGGATACCTACGAGCGGTACTTC. It encodes CASSLRRGDTYERYF. Together with reference TRBV7-9 and TRBJ2-4, the CDR3 gives the full variable domain: DTGVSQNPRHKITKRGQNVTFRCDPISEHNRLYWYRQTLGQGPEFLTYFQNEAQLEKSRLLSDRFSAERPKGSFSTLEIQRTEQGDSAMYLCASSLRRGDTYERYFGAGTRLSVL.

This chain uses TRBV6-5 with TRBJ1-4; a possible D gene is TRBD1 (5 bases). CDR3 size: 15 residues. Trimming took 0 bases from V and 2 from J, leaving 7 bases between them. Germline V gene sequence: CDR1 MNHEY, CDR2 SVGAGI. The CDR3 nucleotides are TGTGCCAGCAGTTACTCAGGGGTGACTAATGAAAAACTGTTTTTT. As protein: CASSYSGVTNEKLFF.

This clonotype has more than one count but fewer than ten. The rearrangement uses TRBV20-1 and TRBJ2-5; 7 bases line up with TRBD1. The CDR3 has 11 amino acids. V shed 6 bases and J 11 bases; nucleotides not matched to a gene: 9. Germline V gene sequence: CDR1 DFQATT, CDR2 SNEGSKA (reference sequence). This CDR3 is CSASPGQSQYF. As DNA, the CDR3 is TGCAGTGCAAGCCCGGGACAGTCGCAGTACTTC.

In this sample, this clonotype turned up once. The gene calls are TRBV2 and TRBJ2-6; D may be TRBD1 or TRBD2 (5 bases each). Looked up from germline, CDR1 is SNHLY and CDR2 is FYNNEI. The CDR3 length is 15 residues. The V gene lost 2 bases and the J gene lost 2 bases, with 7 bases spanning the gap. CDR3 sequence reads: CASSEWDAGANVLTF. CDR3 sequence (DNA): TGTGCCAGCAGTGAATGGGACGCTGGGGCCAACGTCCTGACTTTC.

This clonotype appeared a few times. The J gene is TRBJ2-7, the V gene TRBV14; D uncertain. This CDR3 spans 11 amino acids. V was trimmed by 2 bases and J by 4 bases, leaving 3 bases between them. The germline CDR1 and CDR2 sequences are SGHDN and FVKESK. The CDR3: CASSQMYEQYF. CDR3 nucleotides: TGTGCCAGCAGCCAAATGTACGAGCAGTACTTC.

The rearrangement joins TRBV7-2 to TRBJ1-1; 10 nucleotides line up with TRBD1. Trimming cost V 3 bases and J 5 bases; bases outside gene matches: 9. Germline V lookup: CDR1 SGHTA, CDR2 FQGNSA. The CDR3 runs to 16 residues. This chain's CDR3 is CASSFPRTGGETEAFF. The CDR3 DNA sequence: TGTGCCAGCAGCTTCCCCAGGACAGGGGGAGAGACTGAAGCTTTCTTT.

The chain combines TRBV29-1 with TRBJ2-7, with 10 bases lining up with TRBD2. Germline lookup yields CDR1 SQVTM and CDR2 ANQGSEA. V trimming: 5 bases; J trimming: 7 bases; junction bases outside the gene matches: 8. The length of the CDR3 is 13 residues. The CDR3: CSVNPSGSGEQYF. In DNA form, the CDR3 reads TGCAGCGTTAACCCTAGCGGGAGTGGAGAGCAGTACTTC.

The chain recombines TRBV20-1 with TRBJ2-7; D possibly matches TRBD1 or TRBD2 (5 bases each). The J call is in doubt because the DNA end fits TRBJ2-5 better. CDR1 and CDR2 from the germline V gene are DFQATT and SNEGSKA (reference sequence). This CDR3 contains 14 residues. The CDR3 DNA is TGCAGTGCTCAGACGCTAGGGGAGCGAGAGACCCAGTACTTC. Translating gives CSAQTLGERETQYF.

For this clonotype: This may be a read error: a much more frequent sequence differs by one nucleotide. The CDR3: CASKKRTGTTEHEQFF. As DNA, the CDR3 is TGTGCCAGCAAGAAGCGAACCGGGACGACCGAGCATGAGCAGTTCTTC. J is TRBJ2-1 and V is TRBV2; D tentatively reads TRBD1 or TRBD2 (5 bases each). CDR1 and CDR2 (germline): SNHLY, FYNNEI. V dropped 7 bases and J dropped 8 bases, with 24 bases sitting between them. The length of the CDR3 is 16 residues.

In DNA, the CDR3 is TGTGCCAGCTCACCAGCCGAATCGAGGGAAGTTGAGCAGTTCTTC. Translated: CASSPAESREVEQFF. The chain joins TRBV18 to TRBJ2-1; possibly TRBD2 for D (5 bases). The CDR3 contains 15 residues. The V gene lost 2 bases and the J gene lost 9 bases, with 17 bases spanning the gap. Looked up from germline, CDR1 is KGHSH and CDR2 is LQKENI.

The chain carries TRBV7-2 and TRBJ1-2; 11 bases agree with TRBD1. This CDR3 contains 15 residues. The germline CDR1 and CDR2 sequences are SGHTA and FQGNSA. With V trimmed by 4 bases and J by 7 bases, 8 bases remained unmatched. This chain's CDR3 is CASSSDRGQISGYTF. The CDR3, as DNA: TGTGCCAGCAGCTCGGACAGGGGGCAAATTAGTGGCTACACCTTC.

The V call is TRBV3-1, the J call TRBJ2-3, with TRBD2 matching over 8 bases. Germline CDR1 and CDR2: LGHDT and YNNKEL (reference sequence). The CDR3 runs 17 residues. V shed 4 bases and J 4 bases; nucleotides not matched to a gene: 13. In DNA form, the CDR3 reads TGTGCCAGCAGCCCCCGCCTCGTAGCGGGGTTTTCAGATACGCAGTATTTT. Translation gives CASSPRLVAGFSDTQYF.

The J gene is TRBJ1-4, the V gene TRBV20-1, with 10 positions matching TRBD1. The CDR3 extends over 15 amino acids. The junction had 3 bases not matched to a gene; V was cut back by 3 bases and J by 2 bases. CDR1 DFQATT and CDR2 SNEGSKA come from the germline V gene (reference sequence). The DNA of the CDR3 is TGCAGTGCTAGTGTGACAGGGGGCACTAATGAAAAACTGTTTTTT. This sequence encodes CSASVTGGTNEKLFF.

The gene calls are TRBV20-1 and TRBJ1-2; the D is unclear. This CDR3 contains 13 residues. V lost 3 bases and J lost 8, with 16 bases in between. CDR1 DFQATT and CDR2 SNEGSKA come from the germline V gene (reference sequence). The CDR3 DNA sequence: TGCAGTGCTAGCCAGAGGACCTTGGGAGGCTACACCTTC. Its protein product is CSASQRTLGGYTF.

The chain carries TRBV10-1 and TRBJ1-1; D not resolved. In germline, CDR1 is WNHNN, CDR2 SYGVQD (reference sequence). V shed 0 bases and J shed 13 bases, with 3 bases lying between them. The CDR3 has 9 residues. CDR3: CASSESVFF. As DNA, the CDR3 is TGCGCCAGCAGTGAGTCCGTTTTCTTT.

The genes are TRBV7-9 and TRBJ1-1, with D perhaps TRBD1 (5 bases). CDR1 SEHNR and CDR2 FQNEAQ come from the germline V gene (reference sequence). V was cut by 2 bases and J by 11 bases, with 9 bases left in between. The CDR3 loop spans 11 amino acids. The CDR3 DNA is TGTGCCAGCAGCTTATTGGGGGGTGCTTTCTTT. Translation: CASSLLGGAFF.